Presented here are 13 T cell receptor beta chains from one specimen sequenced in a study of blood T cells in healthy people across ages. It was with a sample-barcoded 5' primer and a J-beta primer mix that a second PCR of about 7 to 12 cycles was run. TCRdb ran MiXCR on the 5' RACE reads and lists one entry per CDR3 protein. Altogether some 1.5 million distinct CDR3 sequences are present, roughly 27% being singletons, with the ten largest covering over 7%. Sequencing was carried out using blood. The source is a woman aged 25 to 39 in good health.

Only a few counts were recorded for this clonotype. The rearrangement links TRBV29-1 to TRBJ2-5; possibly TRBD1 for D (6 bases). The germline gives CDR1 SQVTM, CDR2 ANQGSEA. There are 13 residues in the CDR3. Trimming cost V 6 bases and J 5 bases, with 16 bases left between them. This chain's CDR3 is CSVVQGPGETQYF. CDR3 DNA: TGCAGCGTGGTACAGGGACCAGGGGAGACCCAGTACTTC.

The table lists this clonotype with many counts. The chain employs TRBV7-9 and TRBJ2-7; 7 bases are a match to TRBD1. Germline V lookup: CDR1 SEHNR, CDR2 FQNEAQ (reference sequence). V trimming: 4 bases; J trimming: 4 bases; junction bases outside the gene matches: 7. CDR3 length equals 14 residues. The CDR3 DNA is TGTGCCAGCAGCTACCGGGACAGACAATACGAGCAGTACTTC. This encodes CASSYRDRQYEQYF.

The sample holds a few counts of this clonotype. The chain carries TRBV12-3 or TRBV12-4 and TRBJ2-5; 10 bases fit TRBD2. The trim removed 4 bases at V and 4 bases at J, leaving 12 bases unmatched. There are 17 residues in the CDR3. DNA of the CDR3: TGTGCCAGCAGTTACCCTAAGGCTAGCGGGAGTAGAGAGACCCAGTACTTC. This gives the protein CASSYPKASGSRETQYF.

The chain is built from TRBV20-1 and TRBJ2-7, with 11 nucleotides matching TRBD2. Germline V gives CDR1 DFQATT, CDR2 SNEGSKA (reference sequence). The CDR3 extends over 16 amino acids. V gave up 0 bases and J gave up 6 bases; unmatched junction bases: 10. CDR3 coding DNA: TGCAGTGCTAGAGATGTGGTAGCGGGGGGGCTCAGCGAGCAGTACTTC. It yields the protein CSARDVVAGGLSEQYF.

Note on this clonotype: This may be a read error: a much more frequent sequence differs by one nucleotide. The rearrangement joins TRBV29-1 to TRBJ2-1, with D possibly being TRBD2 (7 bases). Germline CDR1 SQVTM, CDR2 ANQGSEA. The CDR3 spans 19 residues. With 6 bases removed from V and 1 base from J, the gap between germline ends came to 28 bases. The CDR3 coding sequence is TGCAGCGTCAGACCTCGGTTCAGGGGAGGGATTAGTTCCTACAATGAGCAGTTCTTC. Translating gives CSVRPRFRGGISSYNEQFF.

The CDR3 loop reads CASSRNAAIGAFF. CDR3 bases: TGTGCCAGCAGCCGCAATGCGGCTATTGGAGCTTTCTTT. V gene TRBV16 combines with J gene TRBJ1-1; D is uncertain. Germline V CDR1 and CDR2: KGHSY, FQNENV. V lost 4 bases, J lost 10 bases, and 16 bases lay in between. The CDR3 runs to 13 residues.

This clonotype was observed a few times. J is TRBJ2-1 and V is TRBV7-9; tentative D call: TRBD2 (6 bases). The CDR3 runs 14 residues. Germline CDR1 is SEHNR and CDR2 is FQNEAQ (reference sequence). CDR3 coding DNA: TGTGGGACTCCGGGCGGGACCCCTTACAATGAGCAGTTCTTC. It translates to CGTPGGTPYNEQFF.

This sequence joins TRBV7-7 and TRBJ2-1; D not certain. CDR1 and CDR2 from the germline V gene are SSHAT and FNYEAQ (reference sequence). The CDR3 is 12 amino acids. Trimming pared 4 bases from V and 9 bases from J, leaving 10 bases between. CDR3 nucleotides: TGTGCCAGCAGCTCCGGTTTTGGTGAGCAGTTCTTC. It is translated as CASSSGFGEQFF.

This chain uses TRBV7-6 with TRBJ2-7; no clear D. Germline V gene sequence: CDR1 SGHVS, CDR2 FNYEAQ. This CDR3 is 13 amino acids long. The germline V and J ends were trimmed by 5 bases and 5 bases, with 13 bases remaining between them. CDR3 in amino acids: CASSQTALDEQYF. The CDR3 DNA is TGTGCCAGCAGCCAGACGGCTCTGGACGAGCAGTACTTC.

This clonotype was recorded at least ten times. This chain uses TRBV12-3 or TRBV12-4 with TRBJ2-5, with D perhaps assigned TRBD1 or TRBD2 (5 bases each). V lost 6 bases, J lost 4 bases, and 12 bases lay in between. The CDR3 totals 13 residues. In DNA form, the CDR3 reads TGTGCCAGCAGACCCGGGACCGCAGAGACCCAGTACTTC. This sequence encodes CASRPGTAETQYF.

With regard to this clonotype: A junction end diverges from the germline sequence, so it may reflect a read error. The DNA for the CDR3 is TGCGCCAGCAGCTTGCAGGAGCGGGAGGAGACCCGGTACTTC. Translation gives CASSLQEREETRYF. V usage is TRBV5-1 and J usage is TRBJ2-5; TRBD2 agrees at 9 bases. This CDR3 comprises 14 residues. The V gene's germline CDR1 is SGHRS and CDR2 YFSETQ.

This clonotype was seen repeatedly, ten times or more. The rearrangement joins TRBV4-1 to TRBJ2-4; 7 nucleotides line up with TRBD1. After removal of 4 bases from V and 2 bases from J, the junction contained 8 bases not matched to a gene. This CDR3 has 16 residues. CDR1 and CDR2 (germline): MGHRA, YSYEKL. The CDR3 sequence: CASSPTGVGTKNIQYF. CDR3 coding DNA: TGCGCCAGCAGCCCCACAGGGGTTGGGACCAAAAACATTCAGTACTTC.

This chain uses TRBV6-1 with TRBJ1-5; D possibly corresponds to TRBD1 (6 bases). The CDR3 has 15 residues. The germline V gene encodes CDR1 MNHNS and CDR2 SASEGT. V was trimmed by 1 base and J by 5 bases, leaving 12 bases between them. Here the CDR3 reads CASSEGTPGDQPQHF. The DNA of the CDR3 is TGTGCCAGCAGTGAAGGTACGCCAGGGGATCAGCCCCAGCATTTT.